A selection of T cell receptor beta chains follows, all from one sample in a study of blood T cell repertoires in COVID-19. The assay was immunoSEQ multiplex PCR, and TCRdb's table has in-frame clones only and misses some. The sample holds 300,000 to 350,000 clones, about 87% seen once. Sequenced input: peripheral blood. Receptors originate from a woman in her thirties with COVID-19, enrolled during active disease. CDR3s include the opening cysteine and the closing phenylalanine or tryptophan. The D gene is left open where the match is weak. A row's size may be missing; if present it is once, few, many or a size class.

J gene | clone size | D gene | V gene | CDR3 protein
TRBJ2-1 | NA | NA | TRBV10-3 | CATLRLDEQFF
TRBJ2-3 | NA | TRBD2 | TRBV27 | CASRLIAGVGDTQYF
TRBJ2-3 | NA | TRBD1 | TRBV29-1 | CSVRRTGGLADTQYF
TRBJ1-4 | NA | TRBD1 | TRBV6-5 | CASSYSDRANEKLFF
TRBJ1-2 | few | TRBD1 | TRBV19 | CATRQGRGDGYTF
TRBJ1-5 | NA | TRBD1 | TRBV28 | CATRGQDNQPQHF
TRBJ1-1 | NA | NA | TRBV6-5 | CASTYRSGSRLKAFF
TRBJ1-1 | NA | NA | TRBV27 | CASPRTRENTEAFF
TRBJ2-3 | once | TRBD2 | TRBV7-2 | CASGRGTVTDTQYF
TRBJ2-2 | NA | NA | TRBV24-1 | CATRETRGNTGELFF
TRBJ2-2 | NA | TRBD1 | TRBV25-1 | CASSDLGTGGTGELFF
TRBJ2-2 | NA | TRBD2 | TRBV9 | CASSARTSGGNTGELFF
TRBJ1-1 | many | NA | TRBV6-5 | CASSWDTENTEAFF
TRBJ1-4 | NA | NA | TRBV9 | CASSVTGHNEKLFF
TRBJ2-1 | once | NA | TRBV5-4 | CASSKKQENNEQFF
TRBJ1-4 | NA | TRBD1 | TRBV7-9 | CASSYSGTGVEKLFF
TRBJ1-5 | once | NA | TRBV7-8 | CASTTRSNQPQHF
TRBJ1-6 | once | NA | TRBV30 | CAWSNREFSPLHF
TRBJ1-3 | NA | NA | TRBV19 | CATKWGGDGNTIYF
TRBJ2-2 | few | TRBD2 | TRBV11-3 | CASSSPGGWGGTGTGELFF
TRBJ1-3 | NA | TRBD1 | TRBV7-9 | CASSPDRVPGNTIYF
TRBJ2-7 | NA | NA | TRBV10-3 | CAISESKGVATYEQYF
TRBJ1-2 | NA | NA | TRBV10-2 | CASSENGIYGYTF
TRBJ1-2 | NA | TRBD1 | TRBV7-8 | CASSLEVGQGRFYGYTF
TRBJ1-6 | NA | NA | TRBV28 | CATTLVTTSPLHF
TRBJ2-1 | NA | TRBD2 | TRBV6-5 | CASWLAAGNEQFF
TRBJ1-2 | NA | TRBD1 | TRBV28 | CASSQNPSLVRTGKSYTF
TRBJ1-1 | NA | NA | TRBV5-1 | CASSLDGGTEAFF
TRBJ1-2 | few | NA | TRBV3-1/TRBV3-2 | CASSLDLGQSGGYTF
TRBJ1-1 | NA | TRBD1 | TRBV10-1 | CASRGQGRTEAFF
TRBJ1-5 | NA | TRBD1 | TRBV4-2 | CASSPEGAQPQHF
TRBJ2-1 | NA | NA | TRBV28 | CASRDNQGGQFF
TRBJ2-5 | NA | NA | TRBV2 | CASTRLGEQETQYF
TRBJ1-6 | NA | NA | TRBV18 | CASSPGVGGYNSPLHF
TRBJ1-1 | once | NA | TRBV6-6 | CASSYRHGRSEAFF
TRBJ1-3 | NA | NA | TRBV18 | CASSPQESTGNTIYF
TRBJ2-2 | few | TRBD1 | TRBV5-4 | CASTPVRGQGITGELFF
TRBJ1-6 | NA | NA | TRBV18 | CASSPVSDSPLHF
TRBJ1-2 | NA | NA | TRBV7-9 | CASSSLQGHTF
TRBJ2-5 | once | TRBD2 | TRBV6-2/TRBV6-3 | CASSYSLTPETSGTQETQYF
TRBJ2-5 | NA | TRBD2 | TRBV5-1 | CASSLAATSGGSETQYF
TRBJ1-4 | NA | NA | TRBV2 | CASSNNGATNEKLFF
TRBJ2-2 | NA | NA | TRBV19 | CASSQDYYTNTGELFF
TRBJ1-2 | NA | NA | TRBV2 | CASAPTLGGYTF